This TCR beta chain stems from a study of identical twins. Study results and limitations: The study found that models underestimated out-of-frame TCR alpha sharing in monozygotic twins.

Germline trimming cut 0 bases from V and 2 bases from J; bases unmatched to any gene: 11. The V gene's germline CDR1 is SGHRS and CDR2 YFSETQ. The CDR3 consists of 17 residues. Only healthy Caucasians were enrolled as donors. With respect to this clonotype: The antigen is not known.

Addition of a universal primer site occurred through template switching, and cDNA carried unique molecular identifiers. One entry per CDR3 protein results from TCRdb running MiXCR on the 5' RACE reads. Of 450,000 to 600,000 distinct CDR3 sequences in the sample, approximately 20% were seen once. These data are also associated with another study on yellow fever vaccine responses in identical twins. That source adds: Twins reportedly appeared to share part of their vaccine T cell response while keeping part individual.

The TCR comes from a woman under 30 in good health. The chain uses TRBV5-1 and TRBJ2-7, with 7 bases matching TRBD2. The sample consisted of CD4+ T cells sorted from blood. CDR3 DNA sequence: TGCGCCAGCAGCTTGGCCCTACTTGCGGGAGACCCCTACGAGCAGTACTTC. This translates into CASSLALLAGDPYEQYF. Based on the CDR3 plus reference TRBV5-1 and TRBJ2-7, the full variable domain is KAGVTQTPRYLIKTRGQQVTLSCSPISGHRSVSWYQQTPGQGLQFLFEYFSETQRNKGNFPGRFSGRQFSNSRSEMNVSTLELGDSALYLCASSLALLAGDPYEQYFGPGTRLTVT.